The subject of this entry is one TCR beta chain. The CDR3 is made up of 12 amino acids. The germline V gene has CDR1 SGHRS and CDR2 YFSETQ. Trimming stripped 2 bases from V and 5 bases from J, with 7 bases between. The data were produced by immunoSEQ multiplex PCR, yet TCRdb's version contains in-frame clones alone and is incomplete. The sample has about 660,000 clones; 88% are singletons. This sample was taken from a study of shared T cell receptors in the human thymus. These sequences were also reported in another study, on human thymus T cells. That report notes: Thymic samples were excised during corrective heart operations.

The receptor was derived from a boy younger than two with a congenital heart defect. V gene TRBV5-1 combines with J gene TRBJ2-5; D is uncertain. The sequencing sample was made of thymocytes. Here the CDR3 DNA reads TGCGCCAGCAGCTTCTATCCGGAGACCCAGTACTTC. Encoded protein: CASSFYPETQYF.